The entry below gives a single T cell receptor (beta chain) sequence along with its context. Antigen specificity is unknown. The donors, healthy adults who were HIV-negative, had experienced no recent acute infections or vaccinations. The data are from a study of shared clonotypes between healthy human individuals. Findings of the study overall: Expectations were that clonotype sharing among donors would be affected by sequencing depth.

Germline values: CDR1 SGHNT, CDR2 YENEEA. The CDR3 has 18 residues. Trimming took off 4 bases at V and 9 bases at J, with 28 bases between the two ends. The protocol was immunoSEQ multiplex PCR, while the TCRdb copy is restricted to in-frame clones and leaves out a portion. The sample yields millions of clones, approximately 95% seen once. The clonotype comes from a man between 18 and 29 years old in good health. This chain links TRBV11-3 with TRBJ2-1; D possibly matches TRBD1 or TRBD2 (5 bases each). The sample comprised naive CD4+ T cells sorted from blood. Specified subset: CD45RA+ positively selected. CDR3 sequence: CASSSPRWDLYKVGEQFF. CDR3 sequence (DNA): TGTGCCAGCAGCTCCCCGCGCTGGGACCTGTACAAAGTCGGTGAGCAGTTCTTC.